Below, 27 T cell receptor beta chains from the same sample are listed, as sequenced in a study of identical twins. TCRdb fed the 5' RACE reads into MiXCR, producing one record per CDR3 protein. The sample comprises roughly 260,000 distinct CDR3 sequences, 7% to 8.5% of which are singletons, and 5.4% rests with the top ten. These data were also filed under a second study, of yellow fever vaccine responses in identical twins.

Material for sequencing was CD8+ T cells sorted from blood. The origin of the receptors is a woman between 18 and 29 years old in good health.

The CDR3 region is CASSVGGYFNEQFF. CDR3 bases: TGTGCCAGCAGTGTCGGAGGGTATTTTAATGAGCAGTTCTTC. The rearrangement links TRBV25-1 to TRBJ2-1, with D perhaps TRBD2 (6 bases). The V gene's germline CDR1 is MGHDK and CDR2 SYGVNS. CDR3 size: 14 residues. V lost 4 bases, J lost 7 bases, and 14 bases lay in between.

This chain uses TRBV27 with TRBJ2-7; the D is unclear. V was pared by 3 bases and J by 2 bases, with 14 bases between. Germline V gives CDR1 MNHEY, CDR2 SMNVEV (reference sequence). The CDR3 totals 15 residues. The CDR3 nucleotides are TGTGCCAGCAGTTTTATTAGGGCCCCCGCCTACGAGCAGTACTTC. Translation gives CASSFIRAPAYEQYF.

This chain uses TRBV3-1 with TRBJ2-3, with TRBD2 matching 7 bases. J gave up 0 bases and V 7 bases, and 7 bases lay outside the gene matches. Germline-derived CDR1 and CDR2 are LGHDT and YNNKEL (reference sequence). There are 15 residues in the CDR3. CDR3 bases: TGTGCCAGCACCCAGCTAGCGGAGAGCACAGATACGCAGTATTTT. Translated, it gives CASTQLAESTDTQYF.

This chain links TRBV23-1 with TRBJ2-7, with a tentative D call TRBD2 (5 bases). TRBV23-1 is known as an ORF, though its function is uncertain. V lost 1 base to trimming and J lost 1 base, with 17 bases between them. The CDR3 has 17 amino acids. The CDR3 is CASSQLGARNPSYEQYV. CDR3 sequence (DNA): TGCGCCAGCAGTCAATTGGGAGCCAGGAATCCTTCCTACGAGCAGTACGTC.

J is TRBJ2-1 and V is TRBV4-1, with TRBD1 matching over 7 bases. CDR3 length: 15 residues. Germline CDR1 and CDR2: MGHRA and YSYEKL. Losses at the gene ends were 4 bases for V and 8 bases for J; bases not matched to a gene: 11. CDR3 residues: CASSPRQGDSDEQFF. Here the CDR3 DNA reads TGCGCCAGCAGCCCACGACAGGGAGACTCGGATGAGCAGTTCTTC.

This clonotype turned up a few times. V is TRBV27 and J is TRBJ2-1; 9 positions match TRBD2. CDR1 is MNHEY, CDR2 SMNVEV, per germline (reference sequence). The CDR3 is made up of 15 amino acids. With V trimmed by 2 bases and J by 7 bases, 6 bases remained unmatched. The CDR3 nucleotides are TGTGCCAGCAGTTTAGGAGCGGGAGGTGGGAATGAGCAGTTCTTC. Protein: CASSLGAGGGNEQFF.

This clonotype occurred a few times. V and J are TRBV14 and TRBJ1-2, with D tentatively TRBD1 (5 bases). This CDR3 region has 12 residues. Looked up from germline, CDR1 is SGHDN and CDR2 is FVKESK. Trimming removed 3 bases at V and 8 bases at J, with 10 bases between. In nucleotides, the CDR3 is TGTGCCAGCAGCCAGGGGGTTAGAGGCTACACCTTC. Translating it yields CASSQGVRGYTF.

This clonotype was detected ten times or more. This chain uses TRBV20-1 with TRBJ1-6; D is possibly TRBD1 (5 bases). Germline V lookup: CDR1 DFQATT, CDR2 SNEGSKA (reference sequence). The CDR3 totals 13 residues. V was pared by 8 bases and J by 10 bases, with 18 bases between. The chain's CDR3 is CSFTRGEVSPLHF. CDR3 nucleotides: TGCAGTTTTACGCGGGGGGAGGTCTCACCCCTCCACTTT.

The chain carries TRBV27 and TRBJ2-5; 8 positions match TRBD2. V lost 6 bases, J lost 1 base, and 7 bases stayed unmatched. This CDR3 region has 15 residues. Germline CDR1 is MNHEY and CDR2 is SMNVEV (reference sequence). The CDR3 protein is CASSPGLASQETQYF. CDR3 DNA: TGTGCCAGCAGCCCTGGACTAGCTAGCCAAGAGACCCAGTACTTC.

The chain combines TRBV2 with TRBJ1-2; the D gene is possibly TRBD1 (6 bases). This CDR3 is 17 amino acids long. The V end lost 4 bases, the J end lost 1 base, and 19 bases lay between the germline ends. Germline loops: CDR1 SNHLY, CDR2 FYNNEI. CDR3 sequence reads: CASSGRTVTMINYGYTF. CDR3 coding DNA: TGTGCCAGCAGTGGGCGGACAGTGACGATGATTAACTATGGCTACACCTTC. The variable domain in full, with the rest retrieved from reference TRBV2 and TRBJ1-2, is EPEVTQTPSHQVTQMGQEVILRCVPISNHLYFYWYRQILGQKVEFLVSFYNNEISEKSEIFDDQFSVERPDGSNFTLKIRSTKLEDSAMYFCASSGRTVTMINYGYTFGSGTRLTVV.

This clonotype was picked up many times. V gene TRBV27 combines with J gene TRBJ1-6, with D maybe TRBD1 (6 bases). The ends were cut back, 2 bases at V and 7 bases at J, with 15 bases in the middle. CDR1 MNHEY and CDR2 SMNVEV come from the germline V gene (reference sequence). The CDR3 runs 16 residues. CDR3 DNA: TGTGCCAGCAGTTTACAGGGGCGGTTTTACAATTCACCCCTCCACTTT. It encodes CASSLQGRFYNSPLHF.

In its sample, this clonotype was seen a few times. The chain uses TRBV15 and TRBJ2-1, with 8 positions matching TRBD1. V lost 1 base and J lost 0; bases outside the gene matches: 5. CDR1 is LNHNV, CDR2 YYDKDF, per germline (reference sequence). The CDR3 totals 17 residues. The CDR3 loop is CATSRARTGPSYNEQFF. CDR3 coding DNA: TGTGCCACCAGCAGAGCTAGGACAGGGCCCTCCTACAATGAGCAGTTCTTC.

This clonotype occurred a few times. J is TRBJ2-1 and V is TRBV14; 8 bases are shared with TRBD1. The CDR3 contains 16 residues. With V trimmed by 0 bases and J by 9 bases, 10 bases remained unmatched. Per germline, CDR1 SGHDN and CDR2 FVKESK. The CDR3 sequence: CASSQDFRTGFSEQFF. CDR3 bases: TGTGCCAGCAGCCAAGATTTTCGGACAGGGTTCAGTGAGCAGTTCTTC. The whole variable domain, remainder taken from reference TRBV14 and TRBJ2-1, is EAGVTQFPSHSVIEKGQTVTLRCDPISGHDNLYWYRRVMGKEIKFLLHFVKESKQDESGMPNNRFLAERTGGTYSTLKVQPAELEDSGVYFCASSQDFRTGFSEQFFGPGTRLTVL.

In its sample, this clonotype was seen many times. The chain employs TRBV4-2 and TRBJ2-7; TRBD2 might be the D (5 bases). Trimming took off 0 bases at V and 2 bases at J, with 11 bases between the two ends. The CDR3 runs to 15 residues. Germline V gives CDR1 LGHNA, CDR2 YNFKEQ. Here the CDR3 DNA reads TGTGCCAGCAGCCAAGAGTCGGGGATGCCCTACGAGCAGTACTTC. This translates into CASSQESGMPYEQYF.

This clonotype showed up just a few times. The chain combines TRBV4-1 with TRBJ2-7; 7 bases agree with TRBD2. V gave up 0 bases and J gave up 0 bases; unmatched junction bases: 5. CDR3 length: 16 amino acids. CDR1 MGHRA and CDR2 YSYEKL come from the germline V gene. The CDR3 coding sequence is TGCGCCAGCAGCCAAGAGGAAGCGGGGAGCTCCTACGAGCAGTACTTC. Translated, it gives CASSQEEAGSSYEQYF.

The chain recombines TRBV6-2 or TRBV6-3 with TRBJ1-1; D may be TRBD1 (6 bases). Per the germline V gene, CDR1 is MNHEY and CDR2 is SVGEGT. The CDR3 runs to 15 residues. The V gene lost 7 bases and the J gene lost 3 bases, with 18 bases spanning the gap. CDR3 DNA sequence: TGTGCCAGCACCATGGATGGGGGCTTCGACACTGAAGCTTTCTTT. It is translated as CASTMDGGFDTEAFF.

The chain uses TRBV2 and TRBJ2-1, with a tentative D call TRBD1 (5 bases). CDR3 size: 15 residues. V shed 6 bases and J shed 0 bases, with 12 bases lying between them. Germline V CDR1 and CDR2: SNHLY, FYNNEI. The CDR3 sequence: CASSLQTASYNEQFF. CDR3 in DNA: TGTGCCAGCAGCCTCCAGACAGCCTCCTACAATGAGCAGTTCTTC.

This chain links TRBV18 with TRBJ2-7; D gene uncertain. CDR1 is KGHSH and CDR2 is LQKENI in the germline V gene. Trimming removed 6 bases at V and 3 bases at J, with 6 bases between. This CDR3 spans 11 amino acids. CDR3 nucleotides: TGTGCCAGCTCTTTACTCTACGAGCAGTACGTC. It specifies CASSLLYEQYV.

This clonotype has just a few counts. J is TRBJ1-3 and V is TRBV11-2, with D maybe TRBD1 (5 bases). CDR1 is SGHAT and CDR2 is FQNNGV in the germline V gene. V gave up 4 bases and J gave up 1 base, with 17 bases separating them. The CDR3 runs to 17 residues. CDR3 nucleotides: TGTGCCAGCAGCTCGCATAAGGGGCCATCTTCTGGAAACACCATATATTTT. This gives the protein CASSSHKGPSSGNTIYF.

This clonotype was seen a few times. V gene TRBV14 combines with J gene TRBJ2-1; the D is unclear. This CDR3 has 16 amino acids. Germline V gene lookup returns CDR1 SGHDN and CDR2 FVKESK. Trimming took off 3 bases at V and 6 bases at J, with 18 bases between the two ends. The CDR3 sequence is CASSHHSTTPSNEQFF. The CDR3 coding sequence is TGTGCCAGCAGCCACCACAGCACCACGCCGAGCAATGAGCAGTTCTTC. The whole variable domain, filled in from reference TRBV14 and TRBJ2-1, reads EAGVTQFPSHSVIEKGQTVTLRCDPISGHDNLYWYRRVMGKEIKFLLHFVKESKQDESGMPNNRFLAERTGGTYSTLKVQPAELEDSGVYFCASSHHSTTPSNEQFFGPGTRLTVL.

A note on this clonotype: Possible read error: a much larger clone is one base away. The chain is built from TRBV29-1 and TRBJ2-1; TRBD1 matches at 12 bases. Germline V gene lookup returns CDR1 SQVTM and CDR2 ANQGSEA. There are 12 residues in the CDR3. The CDR3 reads CKGTGGINEQLF. The DNA of the CDR3 is TGCAAAGGGACAGGGGGCATTAATGAGCAGCTCTTC.

Many counts were recorded for this clonotype. This sequence joins TRBV12-3 or TRBV12-4 and TRBJ2-1; TRBD2 agrees at 13 bases. Trimming removed 5 bases from V and 8 bases from J; junction bases left unmatched: 9. The CDR3 runs 16 residues. The CDR3 protein is CASSTRTSGSGDEQFF. The CDR3, as DNA: TGTGCCAGCAGTACCCGGACTAGCGGGAGTGGGGATGAGCAGTTCTTC.

The table lists this clonotype with many counts. The rearrangement links TRBV2 to TRBJ1-2, with D possibly matching TRBD1 (5 bases). The CDR3 extends over 12 amino acids. CDR1 SNHLY and CDR2 FYNNEI come from the germline V gene. The germline V and J ends were trimmed by 7 bases and 4 bases, with 10 bases remaining between them. The CDR3 sequence is CASKAGPYGYTF. The CDR3 DNA reads as TGTGCCAGCAAGGCAGGGCCCTATGGCTACACCTTC.

This clonotype was observed at least ten times. The J gene is TRBJ1-2, the V gene TRBV12-3 or TRBV12-4; perhaps TRBD1 as D (6 bases). The ends were cut back, 7 bases at V and 8 bases at J, with 17 bases in the middle. The CDR3 covers 13 residues. CDR3 DNA sequence: TGTGCCAGCACCGACCGGGGGGCGACCGGCTACACCTTC. This gives the protein CASTDRGATGYTF.

This clonotype was seen more than once but under ten times. This rearrangement joins TRBV6-1 to TRBJ2-1; the match to TRBD2 covers 8 bases. Germline assignment: CDR1 MNHNS and CDR2 SASEGT. V trimming: 6 bases; J trimming: 10 bases; junction bases outside the gene matches: 14. CDR3 size: 15 residues. This chain's CDR3 is CASSETASGSREQFF. The CDR3 DNA reads TGTGCCAGCAGCGAAACGGCTAGCGGGTCCCGAGAGCAGTTCTTC.

Written as DNA, the CDR3 is TGCGCCAGCAGCTTAGAATCTAGCGGGAGTTACACAGATACGCAGTATTTT. Amino acids: CASSLESSGSYTDTQYF. V and J are TRBV5-1 and TRBJ2-3, with TRBD2 identical over 10 bases. This CDR3 is built from 17 residues. Trimming removed 2 bases from V and 2 bases from J; junction bases left unmatched: 8. Germline CDR1 is SGHRS and CDR2 is YFSETQ. Based on the CDR3 plus reference TRBV5-1 and TRBJ2-3, the full variable domain is KAGVTQTPRYLIKTRGQQVTLSCSPISGHRSVSWYQQTPGQGLQFLFEYFSETQRNKGNFPGRFSGRQFSNSRSEMNVSTLELGDSALYLCASSLESSGSYTDTQYFGPGTRLTVL.

This clonotype was counted at least ten times. J is TRBJ2-7 and V is TRBV28; D call uncertain. Per the germline V gene, CDR1 is MDHEN and CDR2 is SYDVKM. This CDR3 has 12 amino acids. V gave up 7 bases and J gave up 2 bases, with 9 bases separating them. In nucleotides, the CDR3 is TGTGCCAGCACCTCATCCACCTACGAGCAGTACTTC. This translates into CASTSSTYEQYF.